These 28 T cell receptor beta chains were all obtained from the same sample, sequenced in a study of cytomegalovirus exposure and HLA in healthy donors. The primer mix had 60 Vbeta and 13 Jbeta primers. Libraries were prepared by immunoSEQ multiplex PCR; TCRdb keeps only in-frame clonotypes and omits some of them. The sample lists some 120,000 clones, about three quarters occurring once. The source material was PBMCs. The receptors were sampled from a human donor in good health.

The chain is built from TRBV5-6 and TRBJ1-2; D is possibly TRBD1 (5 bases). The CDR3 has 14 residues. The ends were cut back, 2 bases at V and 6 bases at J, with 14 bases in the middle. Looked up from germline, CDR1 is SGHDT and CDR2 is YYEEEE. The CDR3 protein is CASSLNRGRDGYTF. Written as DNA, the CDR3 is TGTGCCAGCAGCTTAAATAGGGGAAGGGATGGCTACACCTTC.

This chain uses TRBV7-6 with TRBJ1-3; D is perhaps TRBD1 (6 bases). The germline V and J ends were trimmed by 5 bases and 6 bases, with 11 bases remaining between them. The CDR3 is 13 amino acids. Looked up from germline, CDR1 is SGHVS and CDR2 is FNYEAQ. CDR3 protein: CASSQGPVNTIYF. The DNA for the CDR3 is TGTGCCAGCAGCCAGGGGCCCGTAAACACCATATATTTT.

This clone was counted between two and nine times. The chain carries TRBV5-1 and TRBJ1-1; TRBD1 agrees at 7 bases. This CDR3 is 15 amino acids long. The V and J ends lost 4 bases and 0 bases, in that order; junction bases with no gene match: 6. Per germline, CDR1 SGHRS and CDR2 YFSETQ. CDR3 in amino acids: CASSPTGSMNTEAFF. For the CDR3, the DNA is TGCGCCAGCAGCCCGACAGGGAGCATGAACACTGAAGCTTTCTTT.

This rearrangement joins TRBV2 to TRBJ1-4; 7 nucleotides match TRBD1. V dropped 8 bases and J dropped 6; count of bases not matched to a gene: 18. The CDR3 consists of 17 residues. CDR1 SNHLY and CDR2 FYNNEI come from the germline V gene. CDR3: CASLVTFSGTDDEKLFF. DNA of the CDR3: TGTGCCAGCCTGGTAACCTTCTCGGGGACAGACGATGAAAAACTGTTTTTT.

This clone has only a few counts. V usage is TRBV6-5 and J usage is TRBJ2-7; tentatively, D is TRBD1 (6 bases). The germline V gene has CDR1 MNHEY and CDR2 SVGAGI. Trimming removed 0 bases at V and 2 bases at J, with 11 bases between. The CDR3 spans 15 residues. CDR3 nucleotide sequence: TGTGCCAGCAGTTACTCTATAAACAGGGCCTACGAGCAGTACTTC. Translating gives CASSYSINRAYEQYF.

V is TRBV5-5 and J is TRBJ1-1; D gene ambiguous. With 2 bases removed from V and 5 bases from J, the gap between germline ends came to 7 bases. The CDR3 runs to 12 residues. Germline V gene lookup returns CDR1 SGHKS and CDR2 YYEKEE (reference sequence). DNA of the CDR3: TGTGCCAGCAGCTTCACCGGGACTGAAGCTTTCTTT. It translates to CASSFTGTEAFF.

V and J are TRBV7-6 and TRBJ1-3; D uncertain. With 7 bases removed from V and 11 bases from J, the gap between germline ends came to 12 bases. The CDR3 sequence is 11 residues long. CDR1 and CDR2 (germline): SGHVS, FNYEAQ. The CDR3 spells CASTSGVPIYF. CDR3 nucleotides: TGTGCCAGCACCTCCGGGGTACCCATATATTTT.

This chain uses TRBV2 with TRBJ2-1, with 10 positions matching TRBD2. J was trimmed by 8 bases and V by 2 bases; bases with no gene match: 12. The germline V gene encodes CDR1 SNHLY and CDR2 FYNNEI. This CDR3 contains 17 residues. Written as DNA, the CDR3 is TGTGCCAGCAGTGAACCCCTACTCAGCGGGGGGGCGGATGAGCAGTTCTTC. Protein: CASSEPLLSGGADEQFF.

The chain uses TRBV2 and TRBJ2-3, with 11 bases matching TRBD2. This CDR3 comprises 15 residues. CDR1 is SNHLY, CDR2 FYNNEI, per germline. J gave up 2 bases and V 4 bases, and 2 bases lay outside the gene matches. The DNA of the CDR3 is TGTGCCAGCAGTGGGGGACTAGCGGACACAGATACGCAGTATTTT. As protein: CASSGGLADTDTQYF.

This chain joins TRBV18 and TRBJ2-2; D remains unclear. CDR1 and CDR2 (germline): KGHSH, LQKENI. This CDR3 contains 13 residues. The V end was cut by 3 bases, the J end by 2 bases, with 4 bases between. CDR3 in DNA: TGTGCCAGCTCACCGGCCAACACCGGGGAGCTGTTTTTT. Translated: CASSPANTGELFF.

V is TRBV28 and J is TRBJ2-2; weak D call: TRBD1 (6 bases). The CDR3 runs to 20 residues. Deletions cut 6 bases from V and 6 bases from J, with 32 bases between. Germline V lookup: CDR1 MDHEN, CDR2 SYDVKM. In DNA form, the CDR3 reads TGTGCCAGCAGCTCCTGGGGGCGGACTCTGGTATCGGGGCCGTCCGGGGAGCTGTTTTTT. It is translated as CASSSWGRTLVSGPSGELFF.

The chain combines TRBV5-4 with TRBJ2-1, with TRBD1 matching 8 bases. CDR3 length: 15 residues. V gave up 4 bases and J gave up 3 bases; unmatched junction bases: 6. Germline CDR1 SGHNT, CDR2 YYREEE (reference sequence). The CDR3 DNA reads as TGTGCCAGCAGCGCGCAGGGGGCCGGCTACAATGAGCAGTTCTTC. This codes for CASSAQGAGYNEQFF.

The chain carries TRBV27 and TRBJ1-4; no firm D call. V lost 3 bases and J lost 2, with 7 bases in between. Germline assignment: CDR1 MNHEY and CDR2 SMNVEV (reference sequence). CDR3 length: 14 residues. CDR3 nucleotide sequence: TGTGCCAGCAGTTTCGCGGGGACTAATGAAAAACTGTTTTTT. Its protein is CASSFAGTNEKLFF.

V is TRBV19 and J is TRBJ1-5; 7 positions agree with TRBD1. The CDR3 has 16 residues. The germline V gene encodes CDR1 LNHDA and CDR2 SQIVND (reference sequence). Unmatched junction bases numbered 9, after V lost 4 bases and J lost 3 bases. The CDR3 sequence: CASSTPPGQVNQPQHF. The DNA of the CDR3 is TGTGCCAGTAGTACCCCACCTGGACAGGTCAATCAGCCCCAGCATTTT.

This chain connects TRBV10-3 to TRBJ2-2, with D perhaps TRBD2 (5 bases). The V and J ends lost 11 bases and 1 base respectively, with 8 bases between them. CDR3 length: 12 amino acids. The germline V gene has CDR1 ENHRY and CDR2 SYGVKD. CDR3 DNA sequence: TGTGCCTCCGGAGGGAACACCGGGGAGCTGTTTTTT. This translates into CASGGNTGELFF.

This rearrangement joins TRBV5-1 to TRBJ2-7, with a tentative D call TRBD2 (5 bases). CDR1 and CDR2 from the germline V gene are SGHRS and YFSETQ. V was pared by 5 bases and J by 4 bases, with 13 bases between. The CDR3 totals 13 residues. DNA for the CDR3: TGCGCCAGCAGAATGGGTAGCGAGTACGAGCAGTACTTC. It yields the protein CASRMGSEYEQYF.

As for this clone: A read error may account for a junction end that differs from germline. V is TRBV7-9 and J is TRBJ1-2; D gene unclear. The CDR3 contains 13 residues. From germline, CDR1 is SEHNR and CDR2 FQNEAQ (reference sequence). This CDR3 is CSSSLAEVIGYTF. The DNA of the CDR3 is TGTTCCAGCAGCTTAGCAGAGGTCATAGGCTACACCTTC.

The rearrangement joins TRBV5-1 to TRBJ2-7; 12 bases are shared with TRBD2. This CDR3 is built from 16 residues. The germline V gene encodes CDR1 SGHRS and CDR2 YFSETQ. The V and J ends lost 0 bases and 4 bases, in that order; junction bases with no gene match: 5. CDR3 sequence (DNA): TGCGCCAGCAGCTTGGCCGGACTAGCGGGGACTTACGAGCAGTACTTC. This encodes CASSLAGLAGTYEQYF.

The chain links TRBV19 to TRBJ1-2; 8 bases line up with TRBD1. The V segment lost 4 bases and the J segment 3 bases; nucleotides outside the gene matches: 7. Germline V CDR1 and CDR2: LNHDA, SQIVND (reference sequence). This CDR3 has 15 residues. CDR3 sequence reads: CASSTGQGRDYGYTF. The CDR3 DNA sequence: TGTGCCAGTAGTACCGGACAGGGTCGGGACTATGGCTACACCTTC.

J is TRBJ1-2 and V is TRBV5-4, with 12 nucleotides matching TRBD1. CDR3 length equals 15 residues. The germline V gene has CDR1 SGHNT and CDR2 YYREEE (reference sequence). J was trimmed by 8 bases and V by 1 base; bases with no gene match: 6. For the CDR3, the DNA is TGTGCCAGCAGCTTGATGGGACAGGGGGCGCGGGGCTACACCTTC. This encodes CASSLMGQGARGYTF.

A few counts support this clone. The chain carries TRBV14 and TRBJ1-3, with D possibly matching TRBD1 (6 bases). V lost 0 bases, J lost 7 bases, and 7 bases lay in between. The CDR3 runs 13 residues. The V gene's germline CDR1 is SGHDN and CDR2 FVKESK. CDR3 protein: CASSQDQGNTIYF. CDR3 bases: TGTGCCAGCAGCCAAGATCAGGGGAACACCATATATTTT. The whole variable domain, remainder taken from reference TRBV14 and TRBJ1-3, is EAGVTQFPSHSVIEKGQTVTLRCDPISGHDNLYWYRRVMGKEIKFLLHFVKESKQDESGMPNNRFLAERTGGTYSTLKVQPAELEDSGVYFCASSQDQGNTIYFGEGSWLTVV.

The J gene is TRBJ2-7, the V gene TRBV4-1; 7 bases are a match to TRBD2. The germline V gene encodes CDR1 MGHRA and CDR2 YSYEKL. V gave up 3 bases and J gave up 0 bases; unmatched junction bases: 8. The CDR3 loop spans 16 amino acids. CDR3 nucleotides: TGCGCCAGCAGCCAGGTAGCGGGCGATCGCTCCTACGAGCAGTACTTC. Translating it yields CASSQVAGDRSYEQYF.

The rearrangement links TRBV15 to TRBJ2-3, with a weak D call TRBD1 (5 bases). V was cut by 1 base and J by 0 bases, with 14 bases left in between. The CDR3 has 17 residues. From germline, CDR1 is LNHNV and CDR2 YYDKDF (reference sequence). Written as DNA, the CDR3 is TGTGCCACCAGCAGAGGGGGCTTGATGGGTAGCACAGATACGCAGTATTTT. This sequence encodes CATSRGGLMGSTDTQYF. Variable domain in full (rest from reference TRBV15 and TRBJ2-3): DAMVIQNPRYQVTQFGKPVTLSCSQTLNHNVMYWYQQKSSQAPKLLFHYYDKDFNNEADTPDNFQSRRPNTSFCFLDIRSPGLGDTAMYLCATSRGGLMGSTDTQYFGPGTRLTVL.

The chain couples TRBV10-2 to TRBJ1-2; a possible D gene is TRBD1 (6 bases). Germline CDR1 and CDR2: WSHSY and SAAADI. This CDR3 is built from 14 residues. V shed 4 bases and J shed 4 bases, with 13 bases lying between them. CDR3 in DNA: TGCGCCAGCAGTGTCACCGGGACAATCTATGGCTACACCTTC. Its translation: CASSVTGTIYGYTF.

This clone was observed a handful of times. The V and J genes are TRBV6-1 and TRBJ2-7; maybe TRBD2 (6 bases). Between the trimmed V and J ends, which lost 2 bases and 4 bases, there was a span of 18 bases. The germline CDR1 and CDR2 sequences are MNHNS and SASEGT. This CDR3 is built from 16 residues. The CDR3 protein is CASSEFGGTKSYEQYF. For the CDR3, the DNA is TGTGCCAGCAGTGAATTTGGGGGGACCAAAAGTTACGAGCAGTACTTC.

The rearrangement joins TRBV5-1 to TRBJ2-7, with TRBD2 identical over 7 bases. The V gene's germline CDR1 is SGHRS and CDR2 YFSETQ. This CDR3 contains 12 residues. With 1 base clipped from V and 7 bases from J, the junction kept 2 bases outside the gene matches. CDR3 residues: CASSLTSDEQYF. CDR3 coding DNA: TGCGCCAGCAGCTTGACTAGCGATGAGCAGTACTTC.

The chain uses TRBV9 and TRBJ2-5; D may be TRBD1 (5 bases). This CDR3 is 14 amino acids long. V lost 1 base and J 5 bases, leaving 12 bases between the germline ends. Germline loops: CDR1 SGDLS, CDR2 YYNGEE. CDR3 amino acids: CASSVPDSLETQYF. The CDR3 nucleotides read TGTGCCAGCAGCGTACCCGACAGCTTGGAGACCCAGTACTTC.

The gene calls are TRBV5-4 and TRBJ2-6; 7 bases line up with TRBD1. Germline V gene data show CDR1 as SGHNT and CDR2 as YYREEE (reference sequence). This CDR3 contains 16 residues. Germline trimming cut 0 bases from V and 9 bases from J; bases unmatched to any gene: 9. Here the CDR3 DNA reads TGTGCCAGCAGCTTGGCCACAGGGGATATCGGCAACGTCCTGACTTTC. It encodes CASSLATGDIGNVLTF.